The entry below gives a single T cell receptor beta chain sequence along with its context. Original data processing: Nucleated cell counts were estimated from reference gene primer amplification. Clones were sequenced by immunoSEQ multiplex PCR, and TCRdb holds only the in-frame ones, with some missing. V, J and clone size were drawn from that table, and D and trimming were deduced from the DNA. This sample has tens of thousands of clones, with over 70% found just once. This sample is drawn from a study of blood T cell repertoires in COVID-19. Study as a whole: Sites in the United States, Italy and Spain provided acute and convalescent COVID-19 samples. The cDNA or gDNA used as material had been derived from T cells, B-cell-depleted T cells, or PBMCs.

With V trimmed by 6 bases and J by 3 bases, 9 bases remained unmatched. This CDR3 spans 16 amino acids. In germline, CDR1 is KGHSH, CDR2 LQKENI. The source material was peripheral blood. The sequence derives from a man older than 75 with active or convalescent COVID-19. The rearrangement joins TRBV18 to TRBJ2-1; 9 nucleotides align to TRBD1. The DNA for the CDR3 is TGTGCCAGCTCCGTGATTCCGGGACAGGGCTACAATGAGCAGTTCTTC. Its translation: CASSVIPGQGYNEQFF.